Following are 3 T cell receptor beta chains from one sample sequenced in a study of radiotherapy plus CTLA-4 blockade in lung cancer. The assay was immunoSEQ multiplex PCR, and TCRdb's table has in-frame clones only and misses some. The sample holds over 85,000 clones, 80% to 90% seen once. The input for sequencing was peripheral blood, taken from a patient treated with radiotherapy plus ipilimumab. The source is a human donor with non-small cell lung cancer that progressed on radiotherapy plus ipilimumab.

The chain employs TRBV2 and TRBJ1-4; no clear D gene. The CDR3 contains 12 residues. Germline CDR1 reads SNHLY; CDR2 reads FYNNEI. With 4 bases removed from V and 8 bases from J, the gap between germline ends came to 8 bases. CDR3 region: CASSGNREKLFF. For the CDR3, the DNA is TGTGCCAGCAGTGGAAACCGGGAAAAACTGTTTTTT.

DNA of the CDR3: TGTGCCAGCAGCTTAGAGCCCAATCCCCCCGGGGAGCTGTTTTTT. It translates to CASSLEPNPPGELFF. This chain links TRBV7-2 with TRBJ2-2; D remains unclear. V shed 1 base and J shed 6 bases, with 12 bases lying between them. This CDR3 comprises 15 residues. Germline CDR1 SGHTA, CDR2 FQGNSA.

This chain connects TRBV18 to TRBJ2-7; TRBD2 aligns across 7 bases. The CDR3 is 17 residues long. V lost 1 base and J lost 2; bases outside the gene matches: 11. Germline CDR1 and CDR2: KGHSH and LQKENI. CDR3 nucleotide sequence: TGTGCCAGCTCACCACTTTCAGCGCGGGAGTGGCCCTACGAGCAGTACTTC. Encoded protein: CASSPLSAREWPYEQYF.